This T cell receptor beta chain was captured in a study of shared clonotypes between healthy human individuals. This clone has only a few counts. What it binds is unknown. Study results and caveats: Among the subsets, naive ones generally showed larger estimated richness than memory ones.

Authors' processing steps: As immunoSEQ supplied junction-only sequences (without quality scores), filtering differed. Repertoires were generated with immunoSEQ multiplex PCR, while TCRdb's copy carries only in-frame clones and drops some. The DNA was the basis for D and trimming; V, J and clone size are from that table. The table includes about 1 million clones, 70% to 80% detected once. The material sequenced was memory CD4+ T cells from PBMCs. Subset in this sample: CD45RA-negative fraction. This TCR was recovered from a man in his late teens or twenties in good health. Some clones in this sample may be carry-over from other donors' samples.

The CDR3 bases are TGTGCCAGCTGCCTAGGGGGAGGGGGAGAGACCCAGTACTTC. Amino acids: CASCLGGGGETQYF. The chain is built from TRBV28 and TRBJ2-5; D is possibly TRBD2 (7 bases). In germline, CDR1 is MDHEN, CDR2 SYDVKM. The CDR3 length is 14 residues. Trimming pared 8 bases from V and 4 bases from J, leaving 17 bases between.